Listed below are T cell receptor beta chains from one sample, sequenced in a study of monozygotic twins with inflammatory bowel disease. TCRdb reanalyzed the 5' RACE reads and collapses them to one entry per CDR3 protein, without DNA. The listing contains approximately 150,000 distinct CDR3 sequences. Sequenced input: blood. These receptor sequences come from a human donor with ulcerative colitis or Crohn's disease, or a healthy co-twin of an affected twin (not recorded which). Each CDR3 is given with its conserved first and last residue.

j_gene: TRBJ2-3
v_gene: TRBV29-1
CDR3aa: CSAGGLARGFSVGTDTQYF

j_gene: TRBJ2-5
v_gene: TRBV5-1
CDR3aa: CASSLAGAGETQYF

j_gene: TRBJ2-5
v_gene: TRBV25-1
CDR3aa: CASSPTTGLYYSTQYF

j_gene: TRBJ2-5
v_gene: TRBV10-3
CDR3aa: CAISESSQETQYF

j_gene: TRBJ2-1
v_gene: TRBV6-5
CDR3aa: CASGGPPGNEQFF

j_gene: TRBJ2-5
v_gene: TRBV20-1
CDR3aa: CSASSGGGYDQTQTGFQETQYF

j_gene: TRBJ1-3
v_gene: TRBV5-1
CDR3aa: CASPGQAIHSGNTIYF

j_gene: TRBJ2-1
v_gene: TRBV20-1
CDR3aa: CSARVWGRDAGQFF

j_gene: TRBJ1-5
v_gene: TRBV11-1
CDR3aa: CASSSHNPTEHDRGGNQPQHF

j_gene: TRBJ2-5
v_gene: TRBV13
CDR3aa: CASSHNETQYF

j_gene: TRBJ2-5
v_gene: TRBV6-1
CDR3aa: CASSEDAPGLPYF

j_gene: TRBJ2-1
v_gene: TRBV5-1
CDR3aa: CASSNRLAGAFNEQFF

j_gene: TRBJ2-3
v_gene: TRBV18
CDR3aa: CASSPGTIGTDTQYF

j_gene: TRBJ2-3
v_gene: TRBV30
CDR3aa: CAWVGGTSGEPDTQYF

j_gene: TRBJ2-1
v_gene: TRBV7-2
CDR3aa: CASSKPRQGATEQFF

j_gene: TRBJ2-1
v_gene: TRBV28
CDR3aa: CASSSHRGAYNEQFF

j_gene: TRBJ1-1
v_gene: TRBV7-2
CDR3aa: CASSPTSAGQGSEAFF

j_gene: TRBJ1-1
v_gene: TRBV5-1
CDR3aa: CASSSQTEAFF

j_gene: TRBJ1-1
v_gene: TRBV30
CDR3aa: CAWSVMGSRTEAFF

j_gene: TRBJ2-2
v_gene: TRBV20-1
CDR3aa: CSARALLLPTGELFF

j_gene: TRBJ2-1
v_gene: TRBV6-6
CDR3aa: CASSPGHNEQFF

j_gene: TRBJ2-2
v_gene: TRBV18
CDR3aa: CASSRKRAGELFF

j_gene: TRBJ2-7
v_gene: TRBV5-1
CDR3aa: CASSLDVEQYF

j_gene: TRBJ1-2
v_gene: TRBV2
CDR3aa: CASSETQGFNYGYTF

j_gene: TRBJ2-2
v_gene: TRBV20-1
CDR3aa: CSAVIPGLAGELFF

j_gene: TRBJ1-6
v_gene: TRBV7-9
CDR3aa: CASSPGQGRSSPLHF

j_gene: TRBJ1-5
v_gene: TRBV19
CDR3aa: CASSIDPGTGQPQHF

j_gene: TRBJ2-2
v_gene: TRBV3-1
CDR3aa: CASSQEMGGELFF

j_gene: TRBJ2-2
v_gene: TRBV7-3
CDR3aa: CASSLNAGGRTGELFF

j_gene: TRBJ1-6
v_gene: TRBV3-1
CDR3aa: CASSHAHRGNSPLHF

j_gene: TRBJ2-7
v_gene: TRBV12-2
CDR3aa: CASRSSGQAAYEQYF

j_gene: TRBJ2-3
v_gene: TRBV27
CDR3aa: CASSLKASGRWTDTQYF

j_gene: TRBJ1-1
v_gene: TRBV14
CDR3aa: CASSREDRLNTEAFF

j_gene: TRBJ2-7
v_gene: TRBV11-3
CDR3aa: CPSSLGGQGYEQYF

j_gene: TRBJ1-1
v_gene: TRBV20-1
CDR3aa: CSASRGAMNTEAFF

j_gene: TRBJ2-1
v_gene: TRBV18
CDR3aa: CASSPHGNEQFF

j_gene: TRBJ1-5
v_gene: TRBV7-2
CDR3aa: CASSTDRGPNQPQHF

j_gene: TRBJ2-1
v_gene: TRBV20-1
CDR3aa: CSAKTHRLAHLNEQFF

j_gene: TRBJ2-4
v_gene: TRBV7-8
CDR3aa: CASSLVTGVQYF

j_gene: TRBJ1-6
v_gene: TRBV7-2
CDR3aa: CASSLALRPNSPLHF

j_gene: TRBJ2-1
v_gene: TRBV20-1
CDR3aa: CSARDRILAGVPVQFF

j_gene: TRBJ2-3
v_gene: TRBV4-1
CDR3aa: CASSQDQTDTQYF

j_gene: TRBJ1-1
v_gene: TRBV11-2
CDR3aa: CASSLVHTEAFF

j_gene: TRBJ2-7
v_gene: TRBV5-6
CDR3aa: CASSKGSITQQYF

j_gene: TRBJ2-1
v_gene: TRBV5-6
CDR3aa: CASSLAGGQGGEQFF

j_gene: TRBJ2-5
v_gene: TRBV6-6
CDR3aa: CASSYSNREETQYF

j_gene: TRBJ2-2
v_gene: TRBV7-7
CDR3aa: CASSSTVTSGATGELFF

j_gene: TRBJ1-1
v_gene: TRBV4-2
CDR3aa: CASSQLSDRGNTEAFF